This T cell receptor (beta chain) was retrieved from a study of T cells in Graves' hyperthyroidism and ophthalmopathy. Study details: Peripheral blood was drawn at first diagnosis, prior to all treatment. Regarding the study as a whole: Blood also carried most thyroid clonotypes expanded above 0.001.

Germline CDR1 reads MNHEY; CDR2 reads SMNVEV (reference sequence). This CDR3 is 14 amino acids long. A note on this clonotype: No antigen is known for it. Just one base apart from a much larger clone, this may be a read error.

Amplified regions were TCR beta CDR3 sequences from RNA transcripts. The TCR CDR3 first-round RT-PCR relied on the HTBI primer set. TCRdb reprocessed the multiplex PCR reads via MiXCR and lists one record per CDR3 protein. The table has some 490,000 distinct CDR3 sequences, approximately 22% seen once. Subjects with ophthalmopathy showed a Clinical Activity Score no lower than 3, a NOSPECS grade no lower than 4, and a duration shorter than 3 months. The PBMCs were taken from over 9.5 ml of fresh peripheral blood. Sequencing was done on a sample of blood. This receptor was taken from a woman aged 70-85 years with Graves' ophthalmopathy. The V and J genes are TRBV27 and TRBJ2-1; no reliable D call. The chain's CDR3 is CASSLKGLWNGQFF. CDR3 DNA: TGTGCCAGCAGTTTGAAGGGCCTCTGGAATGGGCAGTTCTTC.